A single sample gave rise to the 3 T cell receptor beta chains below, sequenced in a study of shared clonotypes between healthy human individuals. Using immunoSEQ multiplex PCR, the repertoire was profiled, and TCRdb retains in-frame clones only, with some absent. In the table there are about 1.1 million clones, around 78% of which are singletons. Sequenced input: memory CD4+ T cells from PBMCs. Subset meaning: CD45RA-negative fraction. These receptor sequences come from a man aged 18-30 years in good health. Some clones in this sample may be carry-over from other donors' samples.

This clone was seen a few times. Distinct nucleotide sequences in the sample also encode this CDR3. The chain recombines TRBV29-1 with TRBJ2-2; D gene ambiguous. V dropped 6 bases and J dropped 2 bases, with 7 bases sitting between them. Germline V gene lookup returns CDR1 SQVTM and CDR2 ANQGSEA. The CDR3 length is 12 residues. The CDR3 DNA follows: TGCAGCGTAGCCGGAAACACCGGGGAGCTGTTTTTT. Translation gives CSVAGNTGELFF.

The chain combines TRBV2 with TRBJ1-5; possibly TRBD1 for D (6 bases). Germline CDR1 reads SNHLY; CDR2 reads FYNNEI. This CDR3 contains 13 residues. V lost 8 bases and J lost 10, with 18 bases in between. The CDR3 nucleotides read TGTGCCAGCCGGGACATCTCTAATACCCCCCAGCATTTT. It is translated as CASRDISNTPQHF.

This clone appeared a single time. Since a much larger clone is just one base distant, this may be a read error. The gene calls are TRBV6-1 and TRBJ2-3; D is unclear. The CDR3 has 13 residues. CDR1 is MNHNS, CDR2 SASEGT, per germline. CDR3 nucleotide sequence: TGTGCCAGCAGTGTGGTGAGAGCAGATATGCAGTATTTT. Translating gives CASSVVRADMQYF.